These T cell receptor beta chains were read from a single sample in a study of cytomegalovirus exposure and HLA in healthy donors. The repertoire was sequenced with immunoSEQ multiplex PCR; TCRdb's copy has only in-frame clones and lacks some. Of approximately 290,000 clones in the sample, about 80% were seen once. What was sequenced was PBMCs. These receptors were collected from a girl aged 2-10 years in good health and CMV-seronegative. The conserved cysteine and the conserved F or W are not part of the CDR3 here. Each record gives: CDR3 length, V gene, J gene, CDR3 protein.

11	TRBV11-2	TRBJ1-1	ASSFSGYTEAF
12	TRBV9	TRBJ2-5	ASSVGGGPGTQY
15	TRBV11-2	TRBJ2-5	ASSPRQDIVLGETQY
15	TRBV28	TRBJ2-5	ASSLSSWRQNQETQY
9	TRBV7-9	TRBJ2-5	ASSLTGQQY
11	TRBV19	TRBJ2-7	ASSMAENYEQY
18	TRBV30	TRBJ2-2	AWSPPENRGRRDDLGELF
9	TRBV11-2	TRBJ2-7	ASSPYYEQY
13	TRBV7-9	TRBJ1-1	ASSLMRRGNTEAF
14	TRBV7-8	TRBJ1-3	ASSPRDRGRGNTIY
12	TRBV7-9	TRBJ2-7	ASSLDLDPYEQY
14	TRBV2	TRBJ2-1	ASSLFSGGARDEQF
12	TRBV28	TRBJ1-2	ASSLVTGLWGYT
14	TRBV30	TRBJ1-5	AWQEGGIPGRRPQH